This T cell receptor (beta chain) was captured by sequencing in a study of monozygotic twins with inflammatory bowel disease. General study points: Extra variability in the repertoires of patients may have come from differing immunosuppressive treatments. Repertoire similarity did not differ between concordant and discordant twins, possibly owing to limited power.

Approximately 3,200 ng of total RNA went into each TCR library. TCRdb reprocessed the 5' RACE reads, keeping one entry per CDR3 protein, no DNA. Its clone listing holds around 230,000 distinct CDR3 sequences. Germline lookup yields CDR1 KGHSH and CDR2 LQKENI. CDR3 size: 18 residues. On this clonotype itself: Its specificity is not known.

The TCR was taken from a human donor with ulcerative colitis or Crohn's disease, or a healthy co-twin of an affected twin (not recorded which). This sequence joins TRBV18 and TRBJ1-5. The specimen was blood. The CDR3 sequence: CASSLYRDPGYSNQPQHF. Together with reference TRBV18 and TRBJ1-5, the CDR3 gives the full variable domain: NAGVMQNPRHLVRRRGQEARLRCSPMKGHSHVYWYRQLPEEGLKFMVYLQKENIIDESGMPKERFSAEFPKEGPSILRIQQVVRGDSAAYFCASSLYRDPGYSNQPQHFGDGTRLSIL.